This T cell receptor (beta chain) was captured in a study of blood T cell repertoires in COVID-19. The method was immunoSEQ multiplex PCR; TCRdb's version includes in-frame clones alone and lacks a portion of them. The sample lists more than 400,000 clones, roughly 85% occurring once. Germline-derived CDR1 and CDR2 are SGHRS and YFSETQ. The CDR3 totals 14 residues. Trimming stripped 0 bases from V and 10 bases from J, with 14 bases between. The receptor was isolated from a human donor in a cohort sampled during active COVID-19. The chain has TRBV5-1 and TRBJ2-1, with TRBD2 as a possible D gene (6 bases). Sequenced material: peripheral blood. The CDR3 here is CASSLVGSPGEQFF. The CDR3 coding sequence is TGCGCCAGCAGCTTGGTCGGGAGTCCAGGGGAGCAGTTCTTC.